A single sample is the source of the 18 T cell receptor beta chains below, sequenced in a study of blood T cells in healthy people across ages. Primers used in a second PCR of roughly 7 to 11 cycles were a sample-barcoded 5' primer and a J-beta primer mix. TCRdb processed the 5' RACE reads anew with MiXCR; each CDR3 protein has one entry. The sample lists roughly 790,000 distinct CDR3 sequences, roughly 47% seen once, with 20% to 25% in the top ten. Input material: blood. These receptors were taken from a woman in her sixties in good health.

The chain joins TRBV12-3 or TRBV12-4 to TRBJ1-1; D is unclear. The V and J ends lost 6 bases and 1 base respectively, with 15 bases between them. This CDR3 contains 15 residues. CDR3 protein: CASSQKRRSNTEAFF. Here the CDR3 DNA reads TGTGCCAGCAGCCAAAAGAGACGGTCGAACACTGAAGCTTTCTTT.

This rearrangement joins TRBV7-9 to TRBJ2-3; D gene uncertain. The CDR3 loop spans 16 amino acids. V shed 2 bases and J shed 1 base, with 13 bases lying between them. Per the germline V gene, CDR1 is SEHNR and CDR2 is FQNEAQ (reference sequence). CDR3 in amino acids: CASSLIRSVGTDTQYF. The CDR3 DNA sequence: TGTGCCAGCAGCTTAATTCGGAGCGTCGGCACAGATACGCAGTATTTT.

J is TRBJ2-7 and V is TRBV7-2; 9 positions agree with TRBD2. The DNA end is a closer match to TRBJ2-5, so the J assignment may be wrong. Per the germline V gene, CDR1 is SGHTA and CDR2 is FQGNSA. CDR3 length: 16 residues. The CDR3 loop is CASSPSGLAGRETQYF. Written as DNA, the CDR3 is TGTGCCAGCAGCCCAAGTGGGCTAGCGGGAAGAGAGACCCAGTACTTC.

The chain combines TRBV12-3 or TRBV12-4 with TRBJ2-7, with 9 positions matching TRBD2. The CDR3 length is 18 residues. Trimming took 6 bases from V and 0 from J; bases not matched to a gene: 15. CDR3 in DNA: TGTGCCAGCAGCCTAGGACTAGCGAGGGGCCTAAGCTCCTACGAGCAGTACTTC. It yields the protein CASSLGLARGLSSYEQYF.

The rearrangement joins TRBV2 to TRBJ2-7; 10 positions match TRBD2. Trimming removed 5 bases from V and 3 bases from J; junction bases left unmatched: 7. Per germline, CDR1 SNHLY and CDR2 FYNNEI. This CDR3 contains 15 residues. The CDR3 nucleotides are TGTGCCAGCAGTCCCTCTAGCGGGAGCATCTACGAGCAGTACTTC. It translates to CASSPSSGSIYEQYF.

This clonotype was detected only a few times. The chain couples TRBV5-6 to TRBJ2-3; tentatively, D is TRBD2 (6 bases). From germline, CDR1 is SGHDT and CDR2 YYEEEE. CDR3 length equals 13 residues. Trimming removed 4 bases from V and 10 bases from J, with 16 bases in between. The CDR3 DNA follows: TGTGCCAGCAGCGGAACGACTAGTCCCGCGCAGTATTTT. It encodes CASSGTTSPAQYF.

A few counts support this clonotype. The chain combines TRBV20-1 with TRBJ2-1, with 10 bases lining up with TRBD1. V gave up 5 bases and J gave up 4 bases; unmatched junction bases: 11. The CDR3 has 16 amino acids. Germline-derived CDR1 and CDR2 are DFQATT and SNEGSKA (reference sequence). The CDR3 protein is CSARRTGTGEYNEQFF. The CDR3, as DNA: TGCAGTGCTCGGCGGACCGGGACAGGGGAGTACAATGAGCAGTTCTTC.

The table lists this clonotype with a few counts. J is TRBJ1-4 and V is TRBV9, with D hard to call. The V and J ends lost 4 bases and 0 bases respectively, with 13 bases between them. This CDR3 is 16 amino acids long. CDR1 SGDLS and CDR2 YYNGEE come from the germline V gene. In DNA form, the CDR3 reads TGTGCCAGCAGCCAAGAAGGAGGAGCAACTAATGAAAAACTGTTTTTT. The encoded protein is CASSQEGGATNEKLFF.

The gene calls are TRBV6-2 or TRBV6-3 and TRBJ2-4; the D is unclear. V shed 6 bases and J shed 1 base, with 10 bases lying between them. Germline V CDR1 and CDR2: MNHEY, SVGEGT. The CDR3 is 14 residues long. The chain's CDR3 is CASSLGAAKNIQYF. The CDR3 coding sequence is TGTGCCAGCAGCCTCGGAGCGGCCAAAAACATTCAGTACTTC.

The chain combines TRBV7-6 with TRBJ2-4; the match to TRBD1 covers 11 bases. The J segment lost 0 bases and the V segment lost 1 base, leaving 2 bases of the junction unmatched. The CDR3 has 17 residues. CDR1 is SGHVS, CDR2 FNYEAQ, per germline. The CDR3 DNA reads TGTGCCAGCAGCTTAGGTGGGACAGGGGGAGCCAAAAACATTCAGTACTTC. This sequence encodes CASSLGGTGGAKNIQYF.

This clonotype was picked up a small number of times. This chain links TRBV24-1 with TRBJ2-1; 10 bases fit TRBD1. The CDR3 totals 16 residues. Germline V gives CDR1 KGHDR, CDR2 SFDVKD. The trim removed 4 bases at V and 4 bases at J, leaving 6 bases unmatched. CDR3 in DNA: TGTGCCACCAGTGACCCTGGGGACAGGGGTTACAATGAGCAGTTCTTC. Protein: CATSDPGDRGYNEQFF.

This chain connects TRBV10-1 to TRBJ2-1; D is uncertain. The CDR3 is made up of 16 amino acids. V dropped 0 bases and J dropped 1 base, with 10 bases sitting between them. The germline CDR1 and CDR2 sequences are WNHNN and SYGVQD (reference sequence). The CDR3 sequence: CASSESITESYNEQFF. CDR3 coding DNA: TGCGCCAGCAGTGAGTCGATAACCGAATCCTACAATGAGCAGTTCTTC.

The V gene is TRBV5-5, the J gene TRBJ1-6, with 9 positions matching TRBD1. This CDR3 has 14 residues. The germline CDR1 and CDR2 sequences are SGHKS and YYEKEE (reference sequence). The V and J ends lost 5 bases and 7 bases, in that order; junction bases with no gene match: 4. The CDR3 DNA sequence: TGTGCCAGCAGACAGGGGGCGAACAATTCACCCCTCCACTTT. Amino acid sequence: CASRQGANNSPLHF.

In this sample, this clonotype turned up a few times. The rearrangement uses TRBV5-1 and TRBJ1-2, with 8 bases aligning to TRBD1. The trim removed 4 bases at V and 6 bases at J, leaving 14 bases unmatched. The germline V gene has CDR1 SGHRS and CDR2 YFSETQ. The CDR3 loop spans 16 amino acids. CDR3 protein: CASSRSWSGGDNGYTF. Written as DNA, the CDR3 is TGCGCCAGCAGCCGTTCTTGGTCAGGGGGCGACAATGGCTACACCTTC. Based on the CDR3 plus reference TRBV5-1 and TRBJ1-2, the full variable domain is KAGVTQTPRYLIKTRGQQVTLSCSPISGHRSVSWYQQTPGQGLQFLFEYFSETQRNKGNFPGRFSGRQFSNSRSEMNVSTLELGDSALYLCASSRSWSGGDNGYTFGSGTRLTVV.

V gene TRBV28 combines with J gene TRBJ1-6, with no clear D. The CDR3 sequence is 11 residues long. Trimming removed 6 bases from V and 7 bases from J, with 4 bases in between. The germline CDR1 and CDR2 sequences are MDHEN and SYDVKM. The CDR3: CASRENSPLHF. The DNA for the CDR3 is TGTGCCAGCAGGGAGAATTCACCCCTCCACTTT. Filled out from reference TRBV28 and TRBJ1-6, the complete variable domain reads DVKVTQSSRYLVKRTGEKVFLECVQDMDHENMFWYRQDPGLGLRLIYFSYDVKMKEKGDIPEGYSVSREKKERFSLILESASTNQTSMYLCASRENSPLHFGNGTRLTVT.

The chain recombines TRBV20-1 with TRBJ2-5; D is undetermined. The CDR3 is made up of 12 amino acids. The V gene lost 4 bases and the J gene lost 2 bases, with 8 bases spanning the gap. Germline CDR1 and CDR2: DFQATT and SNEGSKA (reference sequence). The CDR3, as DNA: TGCAGTGCTACTAGGAAACAAGAGACCCAGTACTTC. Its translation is CSATRKQETQYF.

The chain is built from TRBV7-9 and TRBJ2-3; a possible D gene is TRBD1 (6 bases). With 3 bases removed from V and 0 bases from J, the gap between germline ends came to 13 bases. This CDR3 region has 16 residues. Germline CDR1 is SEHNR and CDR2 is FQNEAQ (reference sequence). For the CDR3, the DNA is TGTGCCAGCAGCTTGGGTATCGACAGGAGCACAGATACGCAGTATTTT. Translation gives CASSLGIDRSTDTQYF.

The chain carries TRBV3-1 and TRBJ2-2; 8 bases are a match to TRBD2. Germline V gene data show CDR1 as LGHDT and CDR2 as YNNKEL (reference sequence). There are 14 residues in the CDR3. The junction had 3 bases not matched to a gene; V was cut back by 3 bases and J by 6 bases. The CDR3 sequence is CASSHNGRAGELFF. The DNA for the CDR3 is TGTGCCAGCAGCCATAACGGGAGGGCCGGGGAGCTGTTTTTT.